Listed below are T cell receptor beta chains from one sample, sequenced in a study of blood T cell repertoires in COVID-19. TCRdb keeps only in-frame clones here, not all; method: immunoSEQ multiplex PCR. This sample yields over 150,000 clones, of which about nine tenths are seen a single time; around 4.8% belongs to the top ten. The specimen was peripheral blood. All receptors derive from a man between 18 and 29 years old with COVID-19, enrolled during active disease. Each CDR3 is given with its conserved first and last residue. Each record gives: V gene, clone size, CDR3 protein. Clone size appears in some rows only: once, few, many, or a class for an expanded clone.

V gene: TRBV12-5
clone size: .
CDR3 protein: CASGFGTGYHNEQFF

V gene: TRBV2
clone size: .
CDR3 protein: CASSGPRGVTYEQYF

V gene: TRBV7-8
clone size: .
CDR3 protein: CASRIAGLQETQYF

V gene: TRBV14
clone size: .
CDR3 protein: CASSQGGSGAEQFF

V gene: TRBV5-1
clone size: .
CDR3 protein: CASSFLGQNTGELFF

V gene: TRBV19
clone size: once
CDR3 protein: CASSIGTGATYEQYF

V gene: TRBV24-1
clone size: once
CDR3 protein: CAARGTGGNGELFF

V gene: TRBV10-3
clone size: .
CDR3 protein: CAISGTSGSSEQFF

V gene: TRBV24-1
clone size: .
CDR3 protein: CATSDLPGTGQETQYF

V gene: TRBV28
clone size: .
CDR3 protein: CASSWAGVEQYF

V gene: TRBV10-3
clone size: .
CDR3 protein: CAISESTGPETQYF

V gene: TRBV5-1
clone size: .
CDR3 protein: CASSLGAGGGYGYTF

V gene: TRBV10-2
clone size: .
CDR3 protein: CASNNVQGDTEAFF

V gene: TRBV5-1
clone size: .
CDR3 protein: CASSLGQGGEKLLF

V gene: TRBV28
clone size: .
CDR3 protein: CASSLSGQGAGGYGYTF

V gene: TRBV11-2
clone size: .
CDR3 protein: CASSGLAGELDTQYF

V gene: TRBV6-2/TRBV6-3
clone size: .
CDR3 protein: CASSYTSTAMNTEAFF

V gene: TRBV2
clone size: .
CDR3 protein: CASRKGSGSSYNEQFF

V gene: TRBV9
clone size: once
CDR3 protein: CASSVADRSYEQYF

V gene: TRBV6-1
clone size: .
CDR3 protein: CASSEGAGGTYEQYF

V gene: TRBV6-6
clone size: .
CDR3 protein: CASSYGTETQYF

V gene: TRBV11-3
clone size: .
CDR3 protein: CASSLDSEGEQFF

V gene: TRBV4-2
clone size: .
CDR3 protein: CASSNTLAGVRYF

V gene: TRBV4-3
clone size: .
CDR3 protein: CASSQVYAGGTDTQYF

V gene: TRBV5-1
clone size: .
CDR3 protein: CASSLTGDGTEAFF

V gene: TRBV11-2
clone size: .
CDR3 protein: CASSSLGALLLGQYF

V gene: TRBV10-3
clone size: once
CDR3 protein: CAISESGQGITEAFF

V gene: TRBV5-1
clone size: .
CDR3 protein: CASSLGDRGPNEQFF

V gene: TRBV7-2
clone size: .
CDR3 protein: CASSVRAGGPTDTQYF

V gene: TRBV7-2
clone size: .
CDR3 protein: CASSQGLAGGAINEQFF

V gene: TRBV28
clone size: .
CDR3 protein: CASSLPTNTEAFF

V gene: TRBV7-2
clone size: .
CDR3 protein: CASSLVGQGNEQYF

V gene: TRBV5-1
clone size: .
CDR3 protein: CASSLAGTVFANYGYTF

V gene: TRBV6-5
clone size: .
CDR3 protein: CASSRRQGTEAFF

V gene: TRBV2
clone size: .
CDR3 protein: CASTSGQGRSPLHF

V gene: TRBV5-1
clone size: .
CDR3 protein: CASSGPPGTGGREQFF

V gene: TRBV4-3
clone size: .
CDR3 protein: CASSLQGDTEAFF

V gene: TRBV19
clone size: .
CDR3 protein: CASSPTGTRTQYF

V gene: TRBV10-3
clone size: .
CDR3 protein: CAISVLAGVTDTQYF

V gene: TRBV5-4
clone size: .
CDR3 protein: CASSSMGQVYGYTF

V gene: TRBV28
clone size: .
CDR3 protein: CASWVGGTSQETQYF

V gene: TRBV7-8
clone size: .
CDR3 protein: CASSSAGDGDQPQHF

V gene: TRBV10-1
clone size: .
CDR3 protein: CASSERWTGGNQPQHF

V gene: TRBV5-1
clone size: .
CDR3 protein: CASGRGLSGANVLTF

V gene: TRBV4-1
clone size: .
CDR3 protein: CASSLGAGRENTEAFF

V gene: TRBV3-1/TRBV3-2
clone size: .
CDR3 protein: CASSQAGGGTDTQYF

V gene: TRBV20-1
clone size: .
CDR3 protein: CSASEGVGTESSYGYTF

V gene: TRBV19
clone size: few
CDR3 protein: CASRYDPTGGRYGYTF

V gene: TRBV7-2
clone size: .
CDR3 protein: CASSPQTGDQKGAFF

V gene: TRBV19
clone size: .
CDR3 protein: CASSTPGGSSYNEQFF

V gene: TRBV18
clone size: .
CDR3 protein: CASSLGRTGPDNEQFF

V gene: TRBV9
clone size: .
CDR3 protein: CASSGTGANTGELFF

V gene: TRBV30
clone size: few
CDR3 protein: CAWSRFDRGNSPLHF

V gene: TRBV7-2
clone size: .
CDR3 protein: CASSLAPRHANVNTGHEQFF

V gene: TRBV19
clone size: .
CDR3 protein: CASTPGTGGNQPQHF